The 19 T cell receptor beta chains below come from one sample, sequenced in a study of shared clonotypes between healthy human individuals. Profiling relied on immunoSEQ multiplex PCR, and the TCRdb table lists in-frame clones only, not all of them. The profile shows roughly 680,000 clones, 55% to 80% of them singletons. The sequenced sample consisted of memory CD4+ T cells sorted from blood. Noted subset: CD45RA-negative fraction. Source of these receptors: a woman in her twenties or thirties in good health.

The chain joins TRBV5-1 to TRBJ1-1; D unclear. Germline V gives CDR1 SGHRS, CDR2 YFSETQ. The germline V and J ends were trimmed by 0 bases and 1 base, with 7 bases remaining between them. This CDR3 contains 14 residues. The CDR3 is CASSLDGKNTEAFF. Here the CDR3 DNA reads TGCGCCAGCAGCTTGGACGGGAAGAACACTGAAGCTTTCTTT.

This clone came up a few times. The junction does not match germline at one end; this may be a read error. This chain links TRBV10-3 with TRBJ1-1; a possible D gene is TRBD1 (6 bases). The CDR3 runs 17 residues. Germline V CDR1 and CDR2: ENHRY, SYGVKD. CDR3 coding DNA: TGTGCCATCAGCGAGTATGGGGGCGGTGCAAGGGACACTGAAGCTTTCTTT. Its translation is CAISEYGGGARDTEAFF.

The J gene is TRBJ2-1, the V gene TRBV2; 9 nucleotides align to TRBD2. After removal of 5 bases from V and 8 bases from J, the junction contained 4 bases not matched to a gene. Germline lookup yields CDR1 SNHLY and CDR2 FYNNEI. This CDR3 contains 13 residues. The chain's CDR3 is CASSSVAGDEQFF. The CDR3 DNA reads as TGTGCCAGCAGTAGCGTAGCGGGAGATGAGCAGTTCTTC.

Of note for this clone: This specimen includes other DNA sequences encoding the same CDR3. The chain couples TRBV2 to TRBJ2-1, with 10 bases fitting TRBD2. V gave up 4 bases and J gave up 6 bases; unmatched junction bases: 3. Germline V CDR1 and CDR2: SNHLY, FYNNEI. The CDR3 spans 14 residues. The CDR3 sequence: CASSALAGVNEQFF. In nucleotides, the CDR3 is TGTGCCAGCAGTGCCCTAGCGGGAGTCAATGAGCAGTTCTTC.

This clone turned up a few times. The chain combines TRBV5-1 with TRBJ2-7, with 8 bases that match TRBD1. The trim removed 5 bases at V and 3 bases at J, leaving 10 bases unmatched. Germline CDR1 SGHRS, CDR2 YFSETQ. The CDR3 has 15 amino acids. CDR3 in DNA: TGCGCCAGCAGAGCAGGACAGGGACTGAACTACGAGCAGTACTTC. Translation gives CASRAGQGLNYEQYF.

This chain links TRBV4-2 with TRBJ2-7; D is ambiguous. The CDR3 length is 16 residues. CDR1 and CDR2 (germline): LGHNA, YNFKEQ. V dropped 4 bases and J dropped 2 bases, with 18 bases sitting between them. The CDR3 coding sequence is TGTGCCAGCAGCCCAGCATGGGATGGGTCCGCCTACGAGCAGTACTTC. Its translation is CASSPAWDGSAYEQYF.

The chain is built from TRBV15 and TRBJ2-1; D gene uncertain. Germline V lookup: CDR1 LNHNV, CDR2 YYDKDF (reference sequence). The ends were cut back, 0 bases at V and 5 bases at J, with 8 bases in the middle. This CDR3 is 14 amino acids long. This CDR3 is CATSRDAPNNEQFF. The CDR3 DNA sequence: TGTGCCACCAGCAGAGATGCACCAAACAATGAGCAGTTCTTC.

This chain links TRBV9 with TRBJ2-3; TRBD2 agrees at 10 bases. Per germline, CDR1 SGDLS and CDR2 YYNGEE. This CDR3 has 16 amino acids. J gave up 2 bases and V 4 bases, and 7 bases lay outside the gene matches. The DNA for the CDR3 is TGTGCCAGCAGCCCTCGACTAGCGGGTCCCACAGATACGCAGTATTTT. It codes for CASSPRLAGPTDTQYF.

CDR3 amino acids: CASSQGSRQPQHF. The CDR3 nucleotides are TGCGCCAGCAGTCAGGGGAGCAGACAGCCCCAGCATTTT. The chain carries TRBV10-2 and TRBJ1-5; possible D gene TRBD1, 6 bases. The CDR3 has 13 residues. Germline V gene data show CDR1 as WSHSY and CDR2 as SAAADI. The V gene lost 5 bases and the J gene lost 7 bases, with 12 bases spanning the gap.

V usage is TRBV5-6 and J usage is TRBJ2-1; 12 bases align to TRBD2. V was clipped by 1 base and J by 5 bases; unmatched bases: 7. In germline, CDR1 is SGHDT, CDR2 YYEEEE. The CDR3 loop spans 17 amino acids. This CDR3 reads CASSLLAGGPSDNEQFF. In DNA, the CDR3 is TGTGCCAGCAGCTTGCTAGCGGGAGGGCCCTCTGACAATGAGCAGTTCTTC.

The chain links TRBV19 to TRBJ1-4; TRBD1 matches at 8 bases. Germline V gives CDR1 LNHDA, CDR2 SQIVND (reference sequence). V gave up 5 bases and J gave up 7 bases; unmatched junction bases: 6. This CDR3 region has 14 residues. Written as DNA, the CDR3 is TGTGCCAGTAGTCCGCAGGGGGCGCCTGAAAAACTGTTTTTT. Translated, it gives CASSPQGAPEKLFF.

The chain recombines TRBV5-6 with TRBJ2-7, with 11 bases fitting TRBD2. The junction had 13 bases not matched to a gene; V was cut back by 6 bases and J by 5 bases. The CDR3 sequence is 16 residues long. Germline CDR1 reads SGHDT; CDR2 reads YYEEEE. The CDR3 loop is CASTLNGTSGTHEQYF. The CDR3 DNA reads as TGTGCCAGCACCCTCAATGGGACTAGCGGAACCCACGAGCAGTACTTC. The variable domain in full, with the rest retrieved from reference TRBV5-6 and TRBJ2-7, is DAGVTQSPTHLIKTRGQQVTLRCSPKSGHDTVSWYQQALGQGPQFIFQYYEEEERQRGNFPDRFSGHQFPNYSSELNVNALLLGDSALYLCASTLNGTSGTHEQYFGPGTRLTVT.

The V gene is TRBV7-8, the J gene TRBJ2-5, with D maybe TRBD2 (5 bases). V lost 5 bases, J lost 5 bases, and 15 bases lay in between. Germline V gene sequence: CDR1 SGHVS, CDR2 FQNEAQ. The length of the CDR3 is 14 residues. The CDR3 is CASSPFKGDETQYF. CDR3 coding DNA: TGTGCCAGCAGCCCCTTTAAGGGAGACGAGACCCAGTACTTC.

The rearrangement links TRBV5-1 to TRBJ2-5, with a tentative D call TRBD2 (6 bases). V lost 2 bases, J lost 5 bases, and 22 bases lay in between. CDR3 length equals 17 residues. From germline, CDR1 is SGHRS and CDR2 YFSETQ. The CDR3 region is CASSFGRDGTGQETQYF. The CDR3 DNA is TGCGCCAGCAGCTTCGGCCGGGATGGGACTGGCCAGGAGACCCAGTACTTC. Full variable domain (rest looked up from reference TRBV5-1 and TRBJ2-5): KAGVTQTPRYLIKTRGQQVTLSCSPISGHRSVSWYQQTPGQGLQFLFEYFSETQRNKGNFPGRFSGRQFSNSRSEMNVSTLELGDSALYLCASSFGRDGTGQETQYFGPGTRLLVL.

CDR3 amino acids: CASSPAGTGGNQPQHF. Written as DNA, the CDR3 is TGTGCCAGCAGTCCCGCCGGGACAGGGGGCAATCAGCCCCAGCATTTT. The chain recombines TRBV28 with TRBJ1-5, with 10 bases identical to TRBD1. Germline lookup yields CDR1 MDHEN and CDR2 SYDVKM. Losses at the gene ends were 5 bases for V and 2 bases for J; bases not matched to a gene: 6. The CDR3 totals 16 residues.

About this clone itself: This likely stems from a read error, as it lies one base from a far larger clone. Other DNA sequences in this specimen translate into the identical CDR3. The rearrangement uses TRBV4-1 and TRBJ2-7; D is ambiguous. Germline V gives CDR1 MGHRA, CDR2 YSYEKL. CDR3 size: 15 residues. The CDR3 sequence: CASSQRPDGAYEQYF. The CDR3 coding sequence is TGTGCCAGCAGCCAGCGACCGGACGGTGCCTACGAGCAGTACTTC.

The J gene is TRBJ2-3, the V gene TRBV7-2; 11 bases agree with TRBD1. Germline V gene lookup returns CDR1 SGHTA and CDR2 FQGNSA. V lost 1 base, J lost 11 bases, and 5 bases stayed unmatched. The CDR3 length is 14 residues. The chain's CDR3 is CASSLGTGGRRQYF. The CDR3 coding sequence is TGTGCCAGCAGCTTAGGGACAGGGGGCCGGAGGCAGTATTTT.

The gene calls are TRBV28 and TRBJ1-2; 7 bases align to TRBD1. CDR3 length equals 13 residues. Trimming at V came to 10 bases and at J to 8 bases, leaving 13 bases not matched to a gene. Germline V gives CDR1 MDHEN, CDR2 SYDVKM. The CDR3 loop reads CATKDRRKEGYTF. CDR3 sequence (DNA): TGTGCCACGAAGGACAGGCGGAAAGAAGGCTACACCTTC.

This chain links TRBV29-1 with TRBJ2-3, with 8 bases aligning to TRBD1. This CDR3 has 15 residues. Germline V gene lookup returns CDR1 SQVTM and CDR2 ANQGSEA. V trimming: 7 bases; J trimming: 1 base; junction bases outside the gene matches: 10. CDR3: CSADLGGQGTDTQYF. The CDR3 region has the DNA TGCAGCGCCGACTTAGGGGGACAGGGCACAGATACGCAGTATTTT.